The rows below give T cell receptor beta chains drawn from one sample of a study of CD8+ T cells in alopecia areata. The protocol was immunoSEQ multiplex PCR, while the TCRdb copy is restricted to in-frame clones and leaves out a portion. Of about 180,000 clones listed, 51% are singletons. The sample in question was CD8+ T cells sorted from blood, obtained around week 54, from a patient treated with tofacitinib. These receptors were obtained from a human donor with alopecia areata. Each CDR3 is given with its conserved first and last residue. Fields, in order: J gene, V gene, clone size, D gene, CDR3 protein, CDR3 DNA. A D gene is named only where the DNA matches it firmly. Expanded clones get a size class; other rows say once, few or many, or leave the size out.

j_gene: TRBJ1-5
v_gene: TRBV12-5
abundance: -
d_gene: TRBD1
CDR3aa: CASGWGQSNQPQHF
CDR3nt: TGTGCTAGTGGGTGGGGACAGAGCAATCAGCCCCAGCATTTT

j_gene: TRBJ1-4
v_gene: TRBV25-1
abundance: few
d_gene: -
CDR3aa: CASSDQEKLFF
CDR3nt: TGTGCCAGCAGTGACCAGGAAAAACTGTTTTTT

j_gene: TRBJ2-5
v_gene: TRBV27
abundance: few
d_gene: -
CDR3aa: CASSFGREETQYF
CDR3nt: TGTGCCAGCAGTTTCGGCAGGGAAGAGACCCAGTACTTC

j_gene: TRBJ1-5
v_gene: TRBV23-1
abundance: once
d_gene: -
CDR3aa: CASSYRRKPVYSNQPQHF
CDR3nt: TGCGCCAGCAGCTATAGACGGAAACCCGTCTATAGCAATCAGCCCCAGCATTTT

j_gene: TRBJ2-3
v_gene: TRBV29-1
abundance: few
d_gene: TRBD2
CDR3aa: CSVEDRLAGATDTQYF
CDR3nt: TGCAGCGTTGAAGACCGACTAGCGGGGGCCACAGATACGCAGTATTTT

j_gene: TRBJ1-6
v_gene: TRBV5-1
abundance: -
d_gene: TRBD1
CDR3aa: CASSFGQGNSPLHF
CDR3nt: TGCGCCAGCAGCTTTGGACAGGGTAATTCACCCCTCCACTTT

j_gene: TRBJ2-5
v_gene: TRBV9
abundance: -
d_gene: -
CDR3aa: CASSATPTEETQYF
CDR3nt: TGTGCCAGCAGCGCCACCCCAACGGAAGAGACCCAGTACTTC

j_gene: TRBJ1-2
v_gene: TRBV2
abundance: -
d_gene: -
CDR3aa: CASSVGPSGNYGYTF
CDR3nt: TGTGCCAGCAGCGTCGGGCCCAGTGGGAACTATGGCTACACCTTC

j_gene: TRBJ1-1
v_gene: TRBV18
abundance: -
d_gene: -
CDR3aa: CASSPGGLNTEAFF
CDR3nt: TGTGCCAGCTCACCGGGTGGACTTAACACTGAAGCTTTCTTT

j_gene: TRBJ2-7
v_gene: TRBV6-5
abundance: -
d_gene: -
CDR3aa: CASSGRGEQYF
CDR3nt: TGTGCCAGCAGTGGCAGAGGTGAGCAGTACTTC

j_gene: TRBJ1-3
v_gene: TRBV7-8
abundance: -
d_gene: -
CDR3aa: CASSLEDGGNTIYF
CDR3nt: TGTGCCAGCAGCTTAGAAGACGGTGGAAACACCATATATTTT

j_gene: TRBJ2-7
v_gene: TRBV15
abundance: once
d_gene: TRBD1
CDR3aa: CATGQGATYEQYF
CDR3nt: TGTGCCACCGGGCAGGGGGCTACCTACGAGCAGTACTTC

j_gene: TRBJ1-6
v_gene: TRBV2
abundance: -
d_gene: -
CDR3aa: CASSYPGAINSPLHF
CDR3nt: TGTGCCAGCAGTTATCCAGGGGCTATAAATTCACCCCTCCACTTT

j_gene: TRBJ2-2
v_gene: TRBV30
abundance: -
d_gene: -
CDR3aa: CAWGLRAGATNTGELFF
CDR3nt: TGTGCCTGGGGGCTGCGGGCAGGGGCTACGAACACCGGGGAGCTGTTTTTT

j_gene: TRBJ1-2
v_gene: TRBV5-4
abundance: few
d_gene: TRBD1
CDR3aa: CASSVDRDGYTF
CDR3nt: TGTGCCAGCAGCGTGGACAGGGATGGCTACACCTTC

j_gene: TRBJ1-2
v_gene: TRBV13
abundance: -
d_gene: -
CDR3aa: CASSLAGVGGYTF
CDR3nt: TGTGCCAGCAGCTTAGCCGGGGTCGGCGGCTACACCTTC

j_gene: TRBJ2-3
v_gene: TRBV28
abundance: few
d_gene: TRBD1
CDR3aa: CASSTLGLTGLTDTQYF
CDR3nt: TGTGCCAGCAGTACCCTCGGGCTGACAGGGCTAACAGATACGCAGTATTTT

j_gene: TRBJ2-7
v_gene: TRBV29-1
abundance: few
d_gene: -
CDR3aa: CSVGQGRYEQYF
CDR3nt: TGCAGCGTTGGCCAGGGGAGGTACGAGCAGTACTTC

j_gene: TRBJ2-7
v_gene: TRBV5-6
abundance: -
d_gene: -
CDR3aa: CASSPVEVSYEQYF
CDR3nt: TGTGCCAGCAGCCCTGTGGAGGTATCCTACGAGCAGTACTTC

j_gene: TRBJ2-7
v_gene: TRBV7-9
abundance: few
d_gene: TRBD1
CDR3aa: CASSGPGQGYEQYF
CDR3nt: TGTGCCAGCAGCGGACCGGGACAGGGCTACGAGCAGTACTTC

j_gene: TRBJ1-5
v_gene: TRBV6-5
abundance: -
d_gene: -
CDR3aa: CASRRKGEGGQPQHF
CDR3nt: TGTGCCAGCAGACGGAAGGGAGAGGGCGGTCAGCCCCAGCATTTT

j_gene: TRBJ1-1
v_gene: TRBV30
abundance: -
d_gene: -
CDR3aa: CAWRDYTEAFF
CDR3nt: TGTGCCTGGAGAGACTACACTGAAGCTTTCTTT

j_gene: TRBJ1-6
v_gene: TRBV7-6
abundance: few
d_gene: -
CDR3aa: CASSPGEGSPLHF
CDR3nt: TGTGCCAGCAGCCCGGGGGAGGGTTCACCCCTCCACTTT

j_gene: TRBJ2-4
v_gene: TRBV5-4
abundance: few
d_gene: -
CDR3aa: CASSFRGAQNIQYF
CDR3nt: TGTGCCAGCAGCTTTCGGGGGGCCCAAAACATTCAGTACTTC

j_gene: TRBJ2-7
v_gene: TRBV30
abundance: -
d_gene: -
CDR3aa: CAFDRGTFEQYF
CDR3nt: TGTGCCTTCGACCGGGGGACGTTCGAGCAGTACTTC

j_gene: TRBJ1-2
v_gene: TRBV5-6
abundance: -
d_gene: -
CDR3aa: CASSLPQGSEGYTF
CDR3nt: TGTGCCAGCAGCCTACCACAGGGCTCTGAGGGCTACACCTTC

j_gene: TRBJ2-2
v_gene: TRBV5-6
abundance: -
d_gene: -
CDR3aa: CASSLYTGPINTGELFF
CDR3nt: TGTGCCAGCAGCTTGTACACCGGACCGATTAACACCGGGGAGCTGTTTTTT

j_gene: TRBJ1-5
v_gene: TRBV7-8
abundance: -
d_gene: -
CDR3aa: CASSLRQDSNQPQHF
CDR3nt: TGTGCCAGCAGCTTACGACAGGATAGCAATCAGCCCCAGCATTTT

j_gene: TRBJ2-3
v_gene: TRBV29-1
abundance: -
d_gene: -
CDR3aa: CSVDRGSADTQYF
CDR3nt: TGCAGCGTTGACAGGGGTTCGGCAGATACGCAGTATTTT

j_gene: TRBJ2-1
v_gene: TRBV10-2
abundance: once
d_gene: TRBD2
CDR3aa: CASSGGNEQFF
CDR3nt: TGCGCCAGCTCGGGGGGCAATGAGCAGTTCTTC

j_gene: TRBJ1-4
v_gene: TRBV5-6
abundance: -
d_gene: -
CDR3aa: CASSSYRDNNEKLFF
CDR3nt: TGTGCCAGCAGCTCCTATCGAGACAACAATGAAAAACTGTTTTTT

j_gene: TRBJ1-1
v_gene: TRBV29-1
abundance: -
d_gene: TRBD1
CDR3aa: CSVVDRAHPAFF
CDR3nt: TGCAGCGTTGTGGACAGGGCGCATCCAGCTTTCTTT

j_gene: TRBJ1-2
v_gene: TRBV30
abundance: -
d_gene: -
CDR3aa: CAWSVGSRTTNYGYTF
CDR3nt: TGTGCCTGGAGTGTCGGGTCCAGGACAACTAACTATGGCTACACCTTC

j_gene: TRBJ1-2
v_gene: TRBV29-1
abundance: -
d_gene: -
CDR3aa: CSVEDQKGAGNTF
CDR3nt: TGCAGCGTTGAAGATCAAAAAGGGGCAGGGAACACCTTC

j_gene: TRBJ1-1
v_gene: TRBV13
abundance: -
d_gene: TRBD1
CDR3aa: CASSSWTGSDTEAFF
CDR3nt: TGTGCCAGCAGCTCCTGGACAGGGAGCGACACTGAAGCTTTCTTT

j_gene: TRBJ1-1
v_gene: TRBV19
abundance: few
d_gene: -
CDR3aa: CASSMIQDSMNTEAFF
CDR3nt: TGTGCCAGTAGTATGATCCAGGACAGCATGAACACTGAAGCTTTCTTT

j_gene: TRBJ2-3
v_gene: TRBV6-5
abundance: -
d_gene: -
CDR3aa: CASSLPGTDTQYF
CDR3nt: TGTGCCAGCAGTCTACCTGGCACAGATACGCAGTATTTT

j_gene: TRBJ1-1
v_gene: TRBV5-1
abundance: -
d_gene: -
CDR3aa: CASSRDRSPNTEAFF
CDR3nt: TGCGCCAGCAGCCGAGACAGGTCCCCGAACACTGAAGCTTTCTTT

j_gene: TRBJ2-7
v_gene: TRBV7-9
abundance: -
d_gene: TRBD1
CDR3aa: CASSPRTGGSGEQYF
CDR3nt: TGTGCCAGCAGCCCGAGGACAGGGGGCTCGGGGGAGCAGTACTTC

j_gene: TRBJ2-7
v_gene: TRBV25-1
abundance: -
d_gene: -
CDR3aa: CASETEGAVAQYF
CDR3nt: TGTGCCAGCGAGACGGAAGGGGCCGTAGCGCAGTACTTC

j_gene: TRBJ1-2
v_gene: TRBV5-1
abundance: -
d_gene: -
CDR3aa: CASSLAVTNYGYTF
CDR3nt: TGCGCCAGCAGCTTGGCCGTCACGAACTATGGCTACACCTTC

j_gene: TRBJ1-1
v_gene: TRBV6-5
abundance: few
d_gene: -
CDR3aa: CASSFGTSRDEAFF
CDR3nt: TGTGCCAGCAGTTTTGGGACCTCTCGGGATGAAGCTTTCTTT

j_gene: TRBJ2-3
v_gene: TRBV2
abundance: -
d_gene: -
CDR3aa: CASTPYSGDTQYF
CDR3nt: TGTGCCAGCACGCCTTACAGCGGAGATACGCAGTATTTT

j_gene: TRBJ2-5
v_gene: TRBV27
abundance: few
d_gene: -
CDR3aa: CASSFLGGRQETQYF
CDR3nt: TGTGCCAGCAGTTTCTTGGGGGGACGCCAAGAGACCCAGTACTTC

j_gene: TRBJ1-5
v_gene: TRBV27
abundance: -
d_gene: TRBD1
CDR3aa: CASSPSRGDSNQPQHF
CDR3nt: TGTGCCAGCAGTCCCTCCAGGGGGGATAGCAATCAGCCCCAGCATTTT

j_gene: TRBJ2-7
v_gene: TRBV25-1
abundance: -
d_gene: -
CDR3aa: CASSEYDKDYEQYF
CDR3nt: TGTGCCAGCAGTGAATACGACAAAGACTACGAGCAGTACTTC

j_gene: TRBJ2-3
v_gene: TRBV2
abundance: -
d_gene: TRBD1
CDR3aa: CASERGQVTDTQYF
CDR3nt: TGTGCCAGCGAAAGGGGACAGGTCACAGATACGCAGTATTTT

j_gene: TRBJ1-5
v_gene: TRBV11-2
abundance: -
d_gene: -
CDR3aa: CASSLEPGASNQPQHF
CDR3nt: TGTGCCAGCAGCTTAGAACCGGGGGCCAGCAATCAGCCCCAGCATTTT

j_gene: TRBJ1-2
v_gene: TRBV7-9
abundance: -
d_gene: -
CDR3aa: CASGTSNGYTF
CDR3nt: TGTGCCAGCGGGACTTCCAATGGCTACACCTTC

j_gene: TRBJ1-1
v_gene: TRBV30
abundance: -
d_gene: -
CDR3aa: CAQLIGAEAFF
CDR3nt: TGTGCCCAACTAATCGGGGCTGAAGCTTTCTTT

j_gene: TRBJ1-2
v_gene: TRBV27
abundance: -
d_gene: -
CDR3aa: CASSPKGYGYTF
CDR3nt: TGTGCCAGCAGTCCGAAGGGGTATGGCTACACCTTC

j_gene: TRBJ1-1
v_gene: TRBV13
abundance: -
d_gene: TRBD1
CDR3aa: CASTGGKNTEAFF
CDR3nt: TGTGCCAGTACAGGGGGGAAGAACACTGAAGCTTTCTTT

j_gene: TRBJ1-1
v_gene: TRBV5-6
abundance: -
d_gene: TRBD1
CDR3aa: CASSRQGSEAFF
CDR3nt: TGTGCCAGCAGCCGACAGGGGTCTGAAGCTTTCTTT

j_gene: TRBJ2-7
v_gene: TRBV7-2
abundance: -
d_gene: TRBD1
CDR3aa: CASSLGGDRRYYEQYF
CDR3nt: TGTGCCAGCAGCTTAGGGGGGGACAGGAGGTACTACGAGCAGTACTTC

j_gene: TRBJ2-7
v_gene: TRBV7-8
abundance: -
d_gene: -
CDR3aa: CASSLAQGHYEQYF
CDR3nt: TGTGCCAGCAGCTTAGCACAGGGTCACTACGAGCAGTACTTC